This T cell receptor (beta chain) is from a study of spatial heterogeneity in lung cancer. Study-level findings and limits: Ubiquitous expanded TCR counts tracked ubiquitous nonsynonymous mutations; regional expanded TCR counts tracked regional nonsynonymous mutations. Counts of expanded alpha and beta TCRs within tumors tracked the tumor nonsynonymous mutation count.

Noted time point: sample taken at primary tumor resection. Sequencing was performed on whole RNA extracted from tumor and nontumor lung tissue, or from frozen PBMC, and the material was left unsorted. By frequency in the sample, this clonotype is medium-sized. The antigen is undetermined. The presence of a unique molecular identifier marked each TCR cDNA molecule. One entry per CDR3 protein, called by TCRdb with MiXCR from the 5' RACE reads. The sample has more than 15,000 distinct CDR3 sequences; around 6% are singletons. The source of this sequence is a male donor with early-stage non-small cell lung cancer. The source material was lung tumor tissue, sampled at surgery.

The CDR3: CASRTNTGELFF. The DNA of the CDR3 is TGTGCCAGCAGAACTAACACCGGGGAGCTGTTTTTT. This rearrangement joins TRBV2 to TRBJ2-2; D not resolved. The CDR3 totals 12 residues. Germline CDR1 SNHLY, CDR2 FYNNEI. The V end was cut by 6 bases, the J end by 2 bases, with 4 bases between.